Ten or more counts support the clone carrying this TCR beta chain. Its antigen remains unidentified. Amplified regions were TCR beta CDR3 sequences from RNA transcripts. The HTBI primer set was used in a first-round RT-PCR of the TCR CDR3. TCRdb re-derived calls from the multiplex PCR reads in MiXCR, one entry per CDR3 protein. Here the sample spans a few hundred thousand distinct CDR3 sequences, approximately 16% being singletons. Germline V gives CDR1 LNHDA, CDR2 SQIVND (reference sequence). Between the trimmed V and J ends, which lost 4 bases and 3 bases, there was a span of 13 bases. This CDR3 spans 15 amino acids. These data originate in a study of T cells in Graves' hyperthyroidism and ophthalmopathy. The study, taken as a whole, reports: Most clonotypes expanded in the thyroid (above 0.001) were also present in blood. In the analysis, a 13 V-J model separated ophthalmopathy from stable hyperthyroidism.

The sample was blood. The rearrangement links TRBV19 to TRBJ2-1; no clear D gene. This clonotype was sampled from a woman in her fifties or sixties with Graves' hyperthyroidism. This CDR3 is CASSKGNTGYNEQFF. CDR3 DNA sequence: TGTGCCAGTAGTAAGGGCAATACCGGCTACAATGAGCAGTTCTTC.